Sequencing of this T cell receptor beta chain was carried out in a study of blood T cells in healthy people across ages. Study-wide background: Template switching retrieved approximately one barcoded beta molecule for each two T cells.

Unmatched junction bases numbered 10, after V lost 4 bases and J lost 5 bases. Germline loops: CDR1 SGHRS, CDR2 YFSETQ. CDR3 length: 15 amino acids. Then a second PCR, running roughly 7 to 12 cycles, was carried out with a sample-barcoded 5' primer and a J-beta primer mix. TCRdb analysed the 5' RACE reads with MiXCR anew, one entry per CDR3 protein. The sample holds approximately 600,000 distinct CDR3 sequences, 45% to 65% seen once. This chain connects TRBV5-1 to TRBJ1-2; 8 nucleotides agree with TRBD1. Input material: blood. The TCR comes from a man in his 60s in good health. DNA for the CDR3: TGCGCCAGCAGCCCCGACGGACAGGGAGGGTATGGCTACACCTTC. Amino acids: CASSPDGQGGYGYTF.